This T cell receptor beta chain is drawn from a study of T cell responses to AZD1222 COVID-19 vaccine. In the case of this clone: What it binds is not known.

Sequencing was performed with immunoSEQ multiplex PCR; in TCRdb, only in-frame clones are kept and a portion is missing. In the table there are 110,000 or so clones, around nine tenths of which are singletons. Study outcomes and limitations: With dominance at 160-218 and 743-854, vaccine-associated CD4 TCRs spanned spike. Clonal diversity was possibly underestimated, and the donors were mostly white British, with more females. When two AZD1222 doses had been given, Spike-specific TCR breadth and depth rose.

Samples with a second dose at about 4 or about 12 weeks were pooled together. This clonotype was sampled from an adult who received the AZD1222 COVID-19 vaccine. Sequencing was performed on peripheral blood, taken 28 days after the second AZD1222 dose.

The CDR3 coding sequence is TGTGCCAGCAGCTTGGAGGGCCGATTATCCTACGAGCAGTACTTC. The encoded protein is CASSLEGRLSYEQYF. The chain is built from TRBV5-4 and TRBJ2-7; unclear D gene. Deletions cut 0 bases from V and 1 base from J, with 11 bases between. The germline V gene has CDR1 SGHNT and CDR2 YYREEE (reference sequence). This CDR3 contains 15 residues.